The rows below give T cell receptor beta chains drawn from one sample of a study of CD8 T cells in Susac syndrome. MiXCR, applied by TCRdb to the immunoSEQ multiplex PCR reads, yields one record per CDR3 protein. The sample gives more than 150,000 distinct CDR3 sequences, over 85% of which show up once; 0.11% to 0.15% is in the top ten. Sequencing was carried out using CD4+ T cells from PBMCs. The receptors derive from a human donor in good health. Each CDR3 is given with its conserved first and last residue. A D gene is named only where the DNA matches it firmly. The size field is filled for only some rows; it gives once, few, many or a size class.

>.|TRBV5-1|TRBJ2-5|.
TGCGCCAGCAGCTTGGATCCCCGGGGTCAAGAGACCCAGTACTTC
CASSLDPRGQETQYF
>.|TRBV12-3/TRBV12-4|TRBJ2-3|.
TGTGCCAGCAGTTCCTACCTCACAGATACGCAGTATTTT
CASSSYLTDTQYF
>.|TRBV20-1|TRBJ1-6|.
TGCAGTGCTAGAGAGAACAGGGATAATTCACCCCTCCACTTT
CSARENRDNSPLHF
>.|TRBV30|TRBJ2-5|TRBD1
TGTGCCTGGAAGGGGACAGGGCACGAGACCCAGTACTTC
CAWKGTGHETQYF
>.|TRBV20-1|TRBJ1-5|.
TGCAGTGTCCTCGGTAGGGGCCGCAATCAGCCCCAGCATTTT
CSVLGRGRNQPQHF
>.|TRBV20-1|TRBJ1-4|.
TGCAGCTGGGGACGGACAGAACTGTTTTTT
CSWGRTELFF
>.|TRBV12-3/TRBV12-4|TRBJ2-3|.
TGTGCCAGCAGTTTCTTAGGGGGGCTTTTAGATACGCAGTATTTT
CASSFLGGLLDTQYF
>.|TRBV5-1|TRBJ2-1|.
TGCGCCAGCAGCTTGGCCAGGGCCAATGAGCAGTTCTTC
CASSLARANEQFF
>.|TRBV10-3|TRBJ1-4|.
TGTGCCATCAGTGATAACCCCGATGAAAAACTGTTTTTT
CAISDNPDEKLFF
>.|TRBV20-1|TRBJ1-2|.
TGCAGTGCCCCTCAGGGCGGAAATAACTATGGCTACACCTTC
CSAPQGGNNYGYTF
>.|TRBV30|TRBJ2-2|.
TGTGCCTGGAACATTGCAGGCCTCGGGGAGCTGTTTTTT
CAWNIAGLGELFF
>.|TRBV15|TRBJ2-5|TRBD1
TGTGCCACCAGCAGAGACACAGGGGTAGAGACCCAGTACTTC
CATSRDTGVETQYF
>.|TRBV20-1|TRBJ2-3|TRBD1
TGCAGTGCTGGGGACAGTTCTAGCACAGATACGCAGTATTTT
CSAGDSSSTDTQYF
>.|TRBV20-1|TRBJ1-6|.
TGCAGTGCCCCTGGGGGCCCTAATTCACCCCTCCACTTT
CSAPGGPNSPLHF
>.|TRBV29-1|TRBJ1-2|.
TGCAGCGTTCCCCGGTTATATGGCTACACCTTC
CSVPRLYGYTF
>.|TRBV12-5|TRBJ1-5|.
TGTGCTAGTGGTTTGGTACTAGCAGGAACTAGCAATCAGCCCCAGCATTTT
CASGLVLAGTSNQPQHF
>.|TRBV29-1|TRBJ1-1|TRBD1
TGCAGCGTTGAAGATCCCAGGGGGAAAAAGAACACTGAAGCTTTCTTT
CSVEDPRGKKNTEAFF
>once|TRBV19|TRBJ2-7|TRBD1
TGTGCCAGTAGTATTATGGGACAGTCCTACGAGCAGTACTTC
CASSIMGQSYEQYF
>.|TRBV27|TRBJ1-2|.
TGTGCCAGCAGTTCGGACAGACCTTATGGCTACACCTTC
CASSSDRPYGYTF
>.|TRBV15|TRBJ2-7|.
TGTGCCACCAGCAGAGATCACGAGCAGTACTTC
CATSRDHEQYF
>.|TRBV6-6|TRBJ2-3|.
TGTGCCAGTGACCGGGGGACAGATACGCAGTATTTT
CASDRGTDTQYF
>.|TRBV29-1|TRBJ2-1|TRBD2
TGCAGCGCTGGGAGCGGACTAGCGGGGGAGCAGTTCTTC
CSAGSGLAGEQFF
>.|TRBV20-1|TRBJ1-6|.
TGCAGTGCTAGCCGGGGCTATAATTCACCCCTCCACTTT
CSASRGYNSPLHF
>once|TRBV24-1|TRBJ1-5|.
TGTGCCACCAGTGATCAGGATCAGCCCCAGCATTTT
CATSDQDQPQHF
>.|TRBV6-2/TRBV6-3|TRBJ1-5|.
TGTGCCAGCAGTTACATAGGCACGAGGGCCTCTCAGCCCCAGCATTTT
CASSYIGTRASQPQHF
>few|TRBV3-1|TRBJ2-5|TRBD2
TGTGCCAGCAGCCAGGGACTAGCGGGGGGACAAGAGACCCAGTACTTC
CASSQGLAGGQETQYF
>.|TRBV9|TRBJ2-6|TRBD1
TGTGCCAGCAGCCTTCGACAGGGAACCAACGTCCTGACTTTC
CASSLRQGTNVLTF
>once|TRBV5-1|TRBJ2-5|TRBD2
TGCGCCAGCAGCTCCAACCTCCATACTAGCGCCACGGTGGGGACCCAGTACTTC
CASSSNLHTSATVGTQYF
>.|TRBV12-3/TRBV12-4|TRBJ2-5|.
TGTGCCAGCAGTTTACTCAGGGCCCTGGAGACCCAGTACTTC
CASSLLRALETQYF
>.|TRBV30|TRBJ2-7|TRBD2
TGTGCCTGGAGTCCCCAAGCAGGGACTAGCTCAGCCGCACTACGGGAGCAGTACTTC
CAWSPQAGTSSAALREQYF
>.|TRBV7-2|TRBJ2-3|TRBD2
TGTGCCAGCAGGAATAGAGGAGCGGGGGGGGCAGATACGCAGTATTTT
CASRNRGAGGADTQYF
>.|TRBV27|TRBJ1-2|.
TGTGCCAGCGGGGGATTATACAGGGAGCCCTGGGGTGGCTACACCTTC
CASGGLYREPWGGYTF
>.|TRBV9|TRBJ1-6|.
TGTGCCAGCAGCGTAGACTTAGGGCAGCGTTCACCCCTCCACTTT
CASSVDLGQRSPLHF
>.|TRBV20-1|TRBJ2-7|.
TGCAGTGGTTCAGTCTCTCGTCTCCTTTCCACCTACGAGCAGTACTTC
CSGSVSRLLSTYEQYF
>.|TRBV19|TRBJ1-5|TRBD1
TGTGCCAGTAGTCCAGACAGGGCTGGTCAGCCCCAGCATTTT
CASSPDRAGQPQHF
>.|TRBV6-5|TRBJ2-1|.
TGTGCCAGCAGTTACGTCAGGGGGGGTGGTGAGCAGTTCTTC
CASSYVRGGGEQFF
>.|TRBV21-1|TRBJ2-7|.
TGTGCCAGCAGCAGGCCGAGACAGAATTCAGGCGAGCAGTACTTC
CASSRPRQNSGEQYF
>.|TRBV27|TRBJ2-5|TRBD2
TGTGCCAGCAGCCCCCAGAGCGGGGGTCCATGGGCCCAGTACTTC
CASSPQSGGPWAQYF
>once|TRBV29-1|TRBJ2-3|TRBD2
TGCAGCGTGGGGACTAGCGGGGTGACAGATACGCAGTATTTT
CSVGTSGVTDTQYF
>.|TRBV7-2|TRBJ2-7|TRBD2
TGTGCCAGCAGCTGGACTAGCGGGGTGACCTACGAGCAGTACTTC
CASSWTSGVTYEQYF